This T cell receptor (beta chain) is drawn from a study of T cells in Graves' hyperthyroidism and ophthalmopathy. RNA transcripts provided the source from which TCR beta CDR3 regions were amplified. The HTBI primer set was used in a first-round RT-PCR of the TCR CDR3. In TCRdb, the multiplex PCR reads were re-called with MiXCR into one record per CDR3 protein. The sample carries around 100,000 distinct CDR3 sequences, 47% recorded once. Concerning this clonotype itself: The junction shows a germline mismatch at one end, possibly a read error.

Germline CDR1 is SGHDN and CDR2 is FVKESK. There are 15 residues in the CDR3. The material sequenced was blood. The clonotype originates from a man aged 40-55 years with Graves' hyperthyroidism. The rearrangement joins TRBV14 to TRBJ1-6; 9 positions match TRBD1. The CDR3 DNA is TGTGTCAGCACGCTTGGGACAGGGAGGAATTCACCCCTCCACTTT. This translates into CVSTLGTGRNSPLHF.